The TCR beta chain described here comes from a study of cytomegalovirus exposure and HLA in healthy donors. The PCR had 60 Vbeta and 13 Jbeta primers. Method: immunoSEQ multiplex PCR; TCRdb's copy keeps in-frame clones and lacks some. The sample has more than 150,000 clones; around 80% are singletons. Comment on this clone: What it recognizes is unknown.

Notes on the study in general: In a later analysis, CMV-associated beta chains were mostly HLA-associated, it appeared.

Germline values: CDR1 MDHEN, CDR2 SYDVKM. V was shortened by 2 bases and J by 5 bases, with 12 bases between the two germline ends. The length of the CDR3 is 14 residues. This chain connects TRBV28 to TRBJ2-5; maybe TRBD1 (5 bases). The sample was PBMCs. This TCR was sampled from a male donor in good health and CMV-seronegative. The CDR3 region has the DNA TGTGCCAGCAGTTTAGACAGCTTGGGGGAGACCCAGTACTTC. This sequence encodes CASSLDSLGETQYF.